The clone carrying this T cell receptor (beta chain) was counted at least ten times. Its antigen is unidentified. The data were obtained in a study of neurological immune-mediated disorders. Overall study results and limits: Private repertoires in all groups were suggested by the absence of shared CDR3 amino acid sequences among expanded clones across subjects. HTLV-1-associated myelopathy ranked highest for TCR clonal expansion and multiple sclerosis lowest, beneath healthy controls.

Trimming removed 3 bases from V and 0 bases from J, with 7 bases in between. Germline V gene data show CDR1 as DFQATT and CDR2 as SNEGSKA (reference sequence). This CDR3 contains 13 residues. The method for making cDNA was 5'RACE, and it used 10-nucleotide random UMIs. Using its own MiXCR run on the 5' RACE reads, TCRdb lists one record per CDR3 protein. The repertoire includes fewer than 55,000 distinct CDR3 sequences, approximately 12% of them detected once, and around 9% sits in the top ten. Time point in this sample: longitudinal time-point 3. 2 million PBMCs stored at -80 C were the source of the unsorted libraries.

Sequencing was carried out using PBMCs. V is TRBV20-1 and J is TRBJ2-3; D unclear. This TCR came from a male donor with HTLV-1-associated myelopathy (HAM/TSP). CDR3 region: CSASHSSTDTQYF. As DNA, the CDR3 is TGCAGTGCTAGTCACTCGAGCACAGATACGCAGTATTTT.